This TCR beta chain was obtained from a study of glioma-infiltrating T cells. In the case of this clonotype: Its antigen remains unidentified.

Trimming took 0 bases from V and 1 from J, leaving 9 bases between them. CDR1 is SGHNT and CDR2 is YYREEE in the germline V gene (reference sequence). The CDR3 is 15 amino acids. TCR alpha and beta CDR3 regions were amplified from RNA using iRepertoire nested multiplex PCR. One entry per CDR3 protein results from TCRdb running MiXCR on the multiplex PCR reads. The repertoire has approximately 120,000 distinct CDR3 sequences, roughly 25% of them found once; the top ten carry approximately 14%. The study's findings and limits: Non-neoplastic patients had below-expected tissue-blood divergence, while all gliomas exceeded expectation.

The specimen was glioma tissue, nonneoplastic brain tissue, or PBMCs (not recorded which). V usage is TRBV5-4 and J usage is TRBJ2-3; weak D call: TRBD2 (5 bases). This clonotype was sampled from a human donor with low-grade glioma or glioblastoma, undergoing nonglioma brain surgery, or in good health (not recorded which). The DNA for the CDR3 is TGTGCCAGCAGCTTGGCCGGGGTGCGCACAGATACGCAGTATTTT. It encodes CASSLAGVRTDTQYF.